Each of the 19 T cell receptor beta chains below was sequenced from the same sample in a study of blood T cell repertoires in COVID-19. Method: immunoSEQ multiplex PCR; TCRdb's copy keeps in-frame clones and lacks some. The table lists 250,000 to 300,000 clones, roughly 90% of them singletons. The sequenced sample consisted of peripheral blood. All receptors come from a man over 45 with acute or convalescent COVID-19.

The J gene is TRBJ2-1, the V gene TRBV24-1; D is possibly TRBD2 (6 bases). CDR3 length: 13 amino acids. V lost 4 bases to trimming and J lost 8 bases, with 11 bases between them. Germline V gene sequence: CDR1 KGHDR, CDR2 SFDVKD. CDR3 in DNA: TGTGCCACCAGTGACCCACTAGCCCATGAGCAGTTCTTC. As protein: CATSDPLAHEQFF.

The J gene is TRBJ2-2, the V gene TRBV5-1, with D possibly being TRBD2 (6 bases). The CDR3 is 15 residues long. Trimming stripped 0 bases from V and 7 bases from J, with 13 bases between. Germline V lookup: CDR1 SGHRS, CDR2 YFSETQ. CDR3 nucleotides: TGCGCCAGCAGCTTGGGGCCTAGCGAGGGCGGGGAGCTGTTTTTT. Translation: CASSLGPSEGGELFF.

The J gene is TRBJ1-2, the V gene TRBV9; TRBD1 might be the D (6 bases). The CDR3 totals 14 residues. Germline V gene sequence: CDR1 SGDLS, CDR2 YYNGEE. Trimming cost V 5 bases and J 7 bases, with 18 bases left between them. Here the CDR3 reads CASSSGTIVVGYTF. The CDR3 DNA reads TGTGCCAGCAGTTCCGGGACAATCGTAGTTGGCTACACCTTC.

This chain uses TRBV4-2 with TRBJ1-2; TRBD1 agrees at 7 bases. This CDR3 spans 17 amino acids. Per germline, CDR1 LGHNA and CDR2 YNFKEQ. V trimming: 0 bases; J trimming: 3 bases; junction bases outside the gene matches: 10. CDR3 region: CASSQEISGQSYYGYTF. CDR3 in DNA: TGTGCCAGCAGCCAAGAAATTTCGGGACAGTCATACTATGGCTACACCTTC.

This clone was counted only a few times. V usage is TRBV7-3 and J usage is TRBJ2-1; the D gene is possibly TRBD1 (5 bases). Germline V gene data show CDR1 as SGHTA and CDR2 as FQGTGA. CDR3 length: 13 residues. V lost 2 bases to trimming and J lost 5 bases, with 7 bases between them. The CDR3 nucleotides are TGTGCCAGCAGCTTAGGGGCGGACAATGAGCAGTTCTTC. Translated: CASSLGADNEQFF.

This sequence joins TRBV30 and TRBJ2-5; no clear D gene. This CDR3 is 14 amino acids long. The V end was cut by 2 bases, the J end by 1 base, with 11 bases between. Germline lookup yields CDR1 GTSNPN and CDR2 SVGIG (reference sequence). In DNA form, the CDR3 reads TGTGCCTGGAGTAGCCAGGAACCCCAAGAGACCCAGTACTTC. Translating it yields CAWSSQEPQETQYF.

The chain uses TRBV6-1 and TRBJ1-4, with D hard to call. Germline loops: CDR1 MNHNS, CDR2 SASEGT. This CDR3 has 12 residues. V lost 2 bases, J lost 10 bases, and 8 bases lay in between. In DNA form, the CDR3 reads TGTGCCAGCAGTGAAATCGGTCGAAAACTGTTTTTT. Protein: CASSEIGRKLFF.

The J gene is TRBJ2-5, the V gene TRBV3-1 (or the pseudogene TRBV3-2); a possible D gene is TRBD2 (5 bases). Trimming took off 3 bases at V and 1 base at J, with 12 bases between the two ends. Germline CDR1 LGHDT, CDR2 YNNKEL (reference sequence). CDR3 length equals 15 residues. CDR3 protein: CASSQAPGSQETQYF. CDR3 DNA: TGTGCCAGCAGCCAGGCCCCGGGGAGCCAAGAGACCCAGTACTTC.

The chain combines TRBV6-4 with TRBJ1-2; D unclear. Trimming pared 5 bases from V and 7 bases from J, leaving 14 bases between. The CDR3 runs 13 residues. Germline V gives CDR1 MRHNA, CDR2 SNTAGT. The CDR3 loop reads CASSPTPLSGYTF. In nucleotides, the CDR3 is TGTGCCAGCAGTCCCACTCCACTATCTGGCTACACCTTC.

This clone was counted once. CDR3 DNA sequence: TGTGCCCGGACTAGCGGGGGGCAAGACACAGATACGCAGTATTTT. Amino acids: CARTSGGQDTDTQYF. The J gene is TRBJ2-3, the V gene TRBV2, with TRBD2 identical over 14 bases. V gave up 11 bases and J gave up 2 bases; unmatched junction bases: 6. Germline values: CDR1 SNHLY, CDR2 FYNNEI. The length of the CDR3 is 15 residues.

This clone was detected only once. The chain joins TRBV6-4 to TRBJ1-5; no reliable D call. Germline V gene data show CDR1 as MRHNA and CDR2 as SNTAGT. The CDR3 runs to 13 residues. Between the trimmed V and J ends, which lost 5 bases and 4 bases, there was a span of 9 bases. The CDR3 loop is CASSPEVNQPQHF. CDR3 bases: TGTGCCAGCAGTCCCGAGGTTAATCAGCCCCAGCATTTT.

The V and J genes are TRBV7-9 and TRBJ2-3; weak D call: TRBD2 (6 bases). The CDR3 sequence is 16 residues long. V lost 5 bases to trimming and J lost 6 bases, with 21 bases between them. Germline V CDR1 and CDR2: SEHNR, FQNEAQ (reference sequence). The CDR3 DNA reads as TGTGCCAGCAGCCCTCGGAGGGCGGGCTGGCGGGATACGCAGTATTTT. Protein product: CASSPRRAGWRDTQYF.

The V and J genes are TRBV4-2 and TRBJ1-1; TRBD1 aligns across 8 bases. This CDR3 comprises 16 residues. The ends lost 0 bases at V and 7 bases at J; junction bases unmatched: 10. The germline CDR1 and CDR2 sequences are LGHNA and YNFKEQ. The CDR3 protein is CASSQEDPGGADEAFF. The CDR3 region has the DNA TGTGCCAGCAGCCAAGAGGACCCAGGGGGCGCGGATGAAGCTTTCTTT.

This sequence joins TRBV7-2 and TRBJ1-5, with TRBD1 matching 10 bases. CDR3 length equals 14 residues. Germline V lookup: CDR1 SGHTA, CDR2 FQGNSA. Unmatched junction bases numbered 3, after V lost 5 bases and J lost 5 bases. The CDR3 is CASSTGTGDQPQHF. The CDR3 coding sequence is TGTGCCAGCAGCACCGGGACAGGGGATCAGCCCCAGCATTTT.

The CDR3 coding sequence is TGTGCCACCAGTGAGGCCGGACAGGTACAGGCGCAGTATTTT. Translating gives CATSEAGQVQAQYF. This chain joins TRBV24-1 and TRBJ2-3; TRBD1 matches at 7 bases. Germline V gene lookup returns CDR1 KGHDR and CDR2 SFDVKD. The CDR3 covers 14 residues. J lost 10 bases, V lost 4 bases, and 10 bases had no gene match.

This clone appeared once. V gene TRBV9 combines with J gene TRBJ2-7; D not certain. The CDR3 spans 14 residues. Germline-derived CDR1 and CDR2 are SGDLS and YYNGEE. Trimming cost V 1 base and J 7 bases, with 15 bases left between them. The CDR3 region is CASSVTADTLEQYF. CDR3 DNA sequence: TGTGCCAGCAGCGTAACGGCGGATACCTTGGAGCAGTACTTC.

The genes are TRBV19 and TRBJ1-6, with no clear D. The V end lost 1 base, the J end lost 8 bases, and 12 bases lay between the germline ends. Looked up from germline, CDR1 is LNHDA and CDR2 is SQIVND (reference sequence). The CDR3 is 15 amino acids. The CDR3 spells CASSIGGQVDSPLHF. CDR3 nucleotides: TGTGCCAGTAGTATAGGAGGGCAGGTGGATTCACCCCTCCACTTT.

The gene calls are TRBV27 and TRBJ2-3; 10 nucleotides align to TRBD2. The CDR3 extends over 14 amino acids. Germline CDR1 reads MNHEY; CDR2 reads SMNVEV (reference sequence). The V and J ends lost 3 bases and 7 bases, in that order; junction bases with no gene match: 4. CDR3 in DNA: TGTGCCAGCAGTTTCCTAGCGGGGGCTCATACGCAGTATTTT. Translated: CASSFLAGAHTQYF.

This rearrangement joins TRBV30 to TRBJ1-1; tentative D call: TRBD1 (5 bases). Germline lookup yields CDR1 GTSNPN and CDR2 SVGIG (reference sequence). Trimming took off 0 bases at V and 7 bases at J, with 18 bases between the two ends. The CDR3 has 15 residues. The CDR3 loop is CAWSVLSTLGGEAFF. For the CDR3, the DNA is TGTGCCTGGAGTGTATTATCCACCCTCGGGGGTGAAGCTTTCTTT.